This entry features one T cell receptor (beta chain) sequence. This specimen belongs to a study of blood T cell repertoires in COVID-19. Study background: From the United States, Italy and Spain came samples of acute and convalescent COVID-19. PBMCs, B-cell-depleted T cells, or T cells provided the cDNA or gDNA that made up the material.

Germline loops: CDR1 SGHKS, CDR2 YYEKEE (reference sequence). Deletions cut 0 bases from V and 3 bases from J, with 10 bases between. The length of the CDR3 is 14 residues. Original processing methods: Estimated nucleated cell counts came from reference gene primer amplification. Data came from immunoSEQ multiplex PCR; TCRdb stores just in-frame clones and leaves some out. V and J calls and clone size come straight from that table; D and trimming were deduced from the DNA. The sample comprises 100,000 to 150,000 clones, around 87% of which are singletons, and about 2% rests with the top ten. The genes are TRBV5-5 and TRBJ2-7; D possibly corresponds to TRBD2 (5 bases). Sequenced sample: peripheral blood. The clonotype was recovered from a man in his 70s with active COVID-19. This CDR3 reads CASSLVPGYYEQYF. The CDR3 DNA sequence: TGTGCCAGCAGCTTGGTCCCGGGATACTACGAGCAGTACTTC. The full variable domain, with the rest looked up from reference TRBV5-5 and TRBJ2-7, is DAGVTQSPTHLIKTRGQQVTLRCSPISGHKSVSWYQQVLGQGPQFIFQYYEKEERGRGNFPDRFSARQFPNYSSELNVNALLLGDSALYLCASSLVPGYYEQYFGPGTRLTVT.